This passage covers 14 T cell receptor beta chains from one sample sequenced in a study of tumor and adjacent non-tumor tissue in lung cancer. TCRbeta libraries were built with three rounds of nested PCR, modified from ARM-PCR. TCRdb re-derived calls from the multiplex PCR reads in MiXCR, one entry per CDR3 protein. The sample shows fewer than 100,000 distinct CDR3 sequences, around 70% of them seen only once. No cell sorting was done before RNA was extracted from the tissue. The sequenced material came from lung tumor tissue. These receptors originate from a woman aged 40 to 55 with non-small cell lung cancer.

Regarding this clonotype: At one boundary the junction diverges from the germline segment, which might be a read error. V gene TRBV7-8 combines with J gene TRBJ2-7; D is unresolved. The germline V gene encodes CDR1 SGHVS and CDR2 FQNEAQ. The CDR3 sequence is 15 residues long. CDR3 sequence reads: CASSVGPLSLYKQYF. The CDR3 DNA is TGTGCCAGCAGCGTAGGCCCTCTTTCCCTCTACAAGCAGTACTTC.

This clonotype was seen just once. One end of the junction fails to match germline, which may point to a read error. The V call is TRBV10-2, the J call TRBJ2-1; 10 nucleotides line up with TRBD2. This CDR3 comprises 16 residues. Germline values: CDR1 WSHSY, CDR2 SAAADI. The CDR3 spells CASSESSGSSYNEQLF. In DNA, the CDR3 is TGCGCTAGCAGTGAGTCTAGCGGGAGCTCCTACAATGAGCAGTTATTC.

This clonotype appeared many times. This chain links TRBV12-3 or TRBV12-4 with TRBJ1-1, with 8 bases lining up with TRBD1. The CDR3 loop spans 14 amino acids. The ends lost 6 bases at V and 7 bases at J; junction bases unmatched: 10. The CDR3: CASRAGGGGREAFF. CDR3 DNA sequence: TGTGCCAGCAGGGCAGGGGGCGGGGGTCGTGAAGCTTTCTTT.

On this clonotype: This CDR3 fails to terminate in the conserved phenylalanine or tryptophan, so it likely reflects a read error. Because the CDR3's place on the DNA is in doubt, the DNA is left out and the CDR3 is given as listed by TCRdb. This chain uses TRBV11-2 with TRBJ2-7; the tabulated D call, TRBD2, remains unverified against the DNA. From germline, CDR1 is SGHAT and CDR2 FQNNGV. 15 amino acids form the CDR3, both terminal residues included. The chain's CDR3 is CASSHPETSGYEKYS.

Details on this clonotype: The junction departs from germline at one end; a sequencing error may be responsible. This sequence joins TRBV28 and TRBJ1-2; 9 bases align to TRBD1. This CDR3 has 15 residues. CDR1 and CDR2 (germline): MDHEN, SYDVKM. The CDR3 reads CASSPRDRALYGYIF. CDR3 nucleotides: TGTGCCAGTAGTCCCCGGGACAGGGCCTTATATGGCTACATCTTC.

Concerning this clonotype itself: A read error may be the cause here, since a much bigger clone is one base away. The chain carries TRBV10-3 and TRBJ1-2; TRBD1 aligns across 7 bases. The CDR3 spans 15 residues. Germline CDR1 is ENHRY and CDR2 is SYGVKD. The CDR3 bases are TGTGTCATCAGTGACCCCACAGGGGTTAAAGGTGGCTACACCTTC. As protein: CVISDPTGVKGGYTF.

This clonotype has at least ten counts. The chain recombines TRBV29-1 with TRBJ1-6; no clear D gene. This CDR3 has 13 residues. V was pared by 5 bases and J by 0 bases, with 5 bases between. CDR1 is SQVTM and CDR2 is ANQGSEA in the germline V gene. DNA of the CDR3: TGCAGCGTTCGGAGCTCCTATAATTCACCCCTCCACTTT. Its translation is CSVRSSYNSPLHF.

This chain joins TRBV6-5 and TRBJ1-1; D remains unclear. The CDR3 has 14 amino acids. Germline values: CDR1 MNHEY, CDR2 SVGAGI. With 5 bases removed from V and 6 bases from J, the gap between germline ends came to 16 bases. The CDR3 sequence: CASSRRHISAEAFF. The CDR3 bases are TGTGCCAGCAGTCGCCGGCATATTTCGGCTGAAGCTTTCTTT.

As regards this clonotype: This may arise from a read error, as a much more abundant clone is one base away. The chain has TRBV7-8 and TRBJ2-3; TRBD2 is a possible D gene (6 bases). CDR3 length equals 16 residues. Deletions cut 3 bases from V and 3 bases from J, with 16 bases between. Germline CDR1 and CDR2: SGHVS and FQNEAQ. The CDR3 here is CASSFLAGTWTDTQYF. Written as DNA, the CDR3 is TGTGCCAGCAGCTTCCTGGCGGGAACGTGGACAGATACGCAGTATTTT.

Sample share makes this clonotype medium-sized. The chain uses TRBV11-2 and TRBJ2-2; 7 bases agree with TRBD2. Germline CDR1 reads SGHAT; CDR2 reads FQNNGV. This CDR3 contains 15 residues. V dropped 1 base and J dropped 5; count of bases not matched to a gene: 4. CDR3 in DNA: TGTGCCAGCAGCTTAGGGCTAGCGGCTACCGGGGAGCTGTTTTTT. As protein: CASSLGLAATGELFF.

Regarding this clonotype: Because the CDR3's place on the DNA is in doubt, the DNA is left out and the CDR3 is given as listed by TCRdb. The chain couples TRBV11-2 to TRBJ2-7; the table's D call TRBD1 went unverified against the DNA. The length of the CDR3 is 14 amino acids, counting both ends. Per germline, CDR1 SGHAT and CDR2 FQNNGV. The CDR3 sequence: CVSSFGQGAYEQYF.

Worth noting for this clonotype: One end of the junction is discordant with germline, which a read error may explain. V usage is TRBV4-1 and J usage is TRBJ1-2; 7 nucleotides line up with TRBD1. The CDR3 runs 15 residues. Per germline, CDR1 MGHRA and CDR2 YSYEKL. The chain's CDR3 is CASSRATGTDYGYTF. The CDR3 coding sequence is TGCGCTAGCAGCCGAGCCACCGGGACAGACTATGGCTACACCTTC.

Regarding this clonotype: Since a much larger clone is just one base distant, this may be a read error. The chain recombines TRBV5-4 with TRBJ2-2; the match to TRBD2 covers 7 bases. Germline V gene data show CDR1 as SGHNT and CDR2 as YYREEE (reference sequence). This CDR3 contains 15 residues. The CDR3 sequence: CGSSLGGSVTGELFF. The CDR3, as DNA: TGTGGCAGCAGCTTGGGCGGGAGTGTCACCGGGGAGCTGTTTTTT.

This clonotype was counted at least ten times. V is TRBV6-6 and J is TRBJ2-5; D is tentatively TRBD1 or TRBD2 (5 bases each). Trimming shortened V by 5 bases and J by 4 bases, and 17 bases separated the two germline ends. Germline CDR1 and CDR2: MNHNY and SVGAGI (reference sequence). The CDR3 is 15 amino acids. CDR3 loop: CASSLRGVGLETQYF. DNA for the CDR3: TGTGCCAGCAGTCTAAGAGGGGTTGGTCTAGAGACCCAGTACTTC.